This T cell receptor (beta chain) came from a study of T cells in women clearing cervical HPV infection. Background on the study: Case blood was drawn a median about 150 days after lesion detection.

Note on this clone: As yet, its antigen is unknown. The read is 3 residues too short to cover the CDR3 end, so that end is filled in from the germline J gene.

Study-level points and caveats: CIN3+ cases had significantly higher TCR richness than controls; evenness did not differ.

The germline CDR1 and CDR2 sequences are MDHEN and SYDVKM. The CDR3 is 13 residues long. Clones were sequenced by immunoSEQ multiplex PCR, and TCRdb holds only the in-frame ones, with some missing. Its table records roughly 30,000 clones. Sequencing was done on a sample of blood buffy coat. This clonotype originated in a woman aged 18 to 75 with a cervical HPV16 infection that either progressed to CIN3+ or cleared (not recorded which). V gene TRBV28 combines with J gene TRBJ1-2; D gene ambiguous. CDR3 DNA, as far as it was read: TGTGCCAGCAGGACCAAGGTCCCGCGGGGC. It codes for CASRTKVPRG. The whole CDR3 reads CASRTKVPRGYTF.